This T cell receptor beta chain derives from a study of blood T cells in healthy people across ages. Between the trimmed V and J ends, which lost 7 bases and 4 bases, there was a span of 9 bases. CDR3 length: 11 amino acids. Germline CDR1 reads SQVTM; CDR2 reads ANQGSEA. This clonotype was seen ten or more times. Combining a sample-barcoded 5' primer with a J-beta primer mix, a second PCR ran for 7 to 11 cycles. MiXCR was run by TCRdb on the 5' RACE reads, yielding one entry per CDR3 protein. The sample holds 700,000 or so distinct CDR3 sequences, roughly 43% seen once. The sequence came from an elderly man in good health. The chain has TRBV29-1 and TRBJ2-3, with D unclear. Sequenced input: blood. CDR3 sequence: CSGGRADTQYF. The CDR3, as DNA: TGCAGCGGAGGCCGGGCAGATACGCAGTATTTT.